These 27 T cell receptor beta chains came from one sample sequenced in a study of OX40 agonist ivuxolimab in advanced cancers. Profiling relied on immunoSEQ multiplex PCR, and the TCRdb table lists in-frame clones only, not all of them. The sample shows about 77,000 clones, roughly 80% of them seen only once. The specimen comprised CD4+ or CD8+ T cells sorted from blood, sampled in a trial of the OX40 agonist ivuxolimab. The receptors originated from an adult with an advanced solid tumor such as melanoma, head and neck, liver or kidney cancer.

J is TRBJ1-1 and V is TRBV5-6; D uncertain. Germline CDR1 is SGHDT and CDR2 is YYEEEE. The CDR3 runs 12 residues. Trimming pared 0 bases from V and 8 bases from J, leaving 8 bases between. The CDR3, as DNA: TGTGCCAGCAGCTTGGGTCCTCTCGAAGCTTTCTTT. Protein product: CASSLGPLEAFF.

This clone occurred a few times. J is TRBJ1-2 and V is TRBV27, with D tentatively TRBD1 (5 bases). Germline V gives CDR1 MNHEY, CDR2 SMNVEV (reference sequence). The CDR3 extends over 13 amino acids. The germline V and J ends were trimmed by 6 bases and 5 bases, with 13 bases remaining between them. CDR3 DNA sequence: TGTGCCAGCAGATTACGGGACGGATATGGCTACACCTTC. This encodes CASRLRDGYGYTF.

The V gene is TRBV5-5, the J gene TRBJ2-7; TRBD1 aligns across 8 bases. The trim removed 4 bases at V and 1 base at J, leaving 4 bases unmatched. Germline lookup yields CDR1 SGHKS and CDR2 YYEKEE (reference sequence). CDR3 length: 14 amino acids. CDR3 amino acids: CASSDWTGSYEQYF. The CDR3 nucleotides read TGTGCCAGCAGCGACTGGACAGGGTCCTACGAGCAGTACTTC. Supplemented by reference TRBV5-5 and TRBJ2-7, the full variable domain reads DAGVTQSPTHLIKTRGQQVTLRCSPISGHKSVSWYQQVLGQGPQFIFQYYEKEERGRGNFPDRFSARQFPNYSSELNVNALLLGDSALYLCASSDWTGSYEQYFGPGTRLTVT.

The chain employs TRBV6-6 and TRBJ1-2; D not resolved. The V gene's germline CDR1 is MNHNY and CDR2 SVGAGI (reference sequence). The CDR3 length is 13 residues. V was trimmed by 7 bases and J by 0 bases, leaving 9 bases between them. CDR3 sequence reads: CASKTLTNYGYTF. The DNA of the CDR3 is TGTGCCAGCAAAACTTTGACTAACTATGGCTACACCTTC.

V is TRBV28 and J is TRBJ1-2; D unresolved. Trimming took 3 bases from V and 2 from J, leaving 7 bases between them. Germline V gives CDR1 MDHEN, CDR2 SYDVKM. The CDR3 extends over 13 amino acids. The CDR3 region has the DNA TGTGCCAGCAGTTTGGTCACCAACTATGGCTACACCTTC. This gives the protein CASSLVTNYGYTF.

The chain couples TRBV12-5 to TRBJ1-1; 9 bases line up with TRBD1. CDR3 length: 15 residues. Unmatched junction bases numbered 8, after V lost 5 bases and J lost 4 bases. Germline assignment: CDR1 LGHNT and CDR2 FRNRAP. DNA for the CDR3: TGTGCTAGTGGTGCCCGGACAGGGGATATCACTGAAGCTTTCTTT. Translating gives CASGARTGDITEAFF.

J is TRBJ2-2 and V is TRBV7-8; a possible D gene is TRBD2 (6 bases). CDR1 is SGHVS, CDR2 FQNEAQ, per germline. V was clipped by 7 bases and J by 1 base, with 7 bases between them. This CDR3 spans 13 amino acids. The CDR3 here is CASTGVNTGELFF. CDR3 bases: TGTGCCAGCACGGGAGTGAACACCGGGGAGCTGTTTTTT.

CDR3 bases: TGTGCCAGCAGCTTAGGACCGAACACTGAAGCTTTCTTT. Its protein is CASSLGPNTEAFF. The chain has TRBV11-2 and TRBJ1-1; no clear D gene. The germline CDR1 and CDR2 sequences are SGHAT and FQNNGV. V lost 1 base to trimming and J lost 1 base, with 4 bases between them. The CDR3 spans 13 residues. Based on the CDR3 plus reference TRBV11-2 and TRBJ1-1, the full variable domain is EAGVAQSPRYKIIEKRQSVAFWCNPISGHATLYWYQQILGQGPKLLIQFQNNGVVDDSQLPKDRFSAERLKGVDSTLKIQPAKLEDSAVYLCASSLGPNTEAFFGQGTRLTVV.

The genes are TRBV29-1 and TRBJ2-3; D perhaps matches TRBD2 (5 bases). The V gene lost 0 bases and the J gene lost 1 base, with 29 bases spanning the gap. This CDR3 region has 21 residues. Per the germline V gene, CDR1 is SQVTM and CDR2 is ANQGSEA. The CDR3 DNA reads as TGCAGCGTTGAAGATCAACGACGGGGTACCTTCAAGCACTGGGGCACAGATACGCAGTATTTT. Translating it yields CSVEDQRRGTFKHWGTDTQYF.

This sequence joins TRBV5-1 and TRBJ2-3; TRBD2 aligns across 8 bases. With 7 bases clipped from V and 1 base from J, the junction kept 8 bases outside the gene matches. This CDR3 has 15 amino acids. Looked up from germline, CDR1 is SGHRS and CDR2 is YFSETQ. Here the CDR3 DNA reads TGCGCCAGCTCTCTCGGGGGGGCGGGCACAGATACGCAGTATTTT. This encodes CASSLGGAGTDTQYF.

This clone was counted a single time. The chain carries TRBV7-2 and TRBJ1-5, with 8 positions matching TRBD1. J gave up 7 bases and V 0 bases, and 2 bases lay outside the gene matches. There are 14 residues in the CDR3. Looked up from germline, CDR1 is SGHTA and CDR2 is FQGNSA. The CDR3 reads CASSLAQGEQPQHF. For the CDR3, the DNA is TGTGCCAGCAGCTTAGCACAGGGGGAACAGCCCCAGCATTTT.

The CDR3 sequence is CASSGSRRTSIGDTQYF. The CDR3 DNA follows: TGTGCCAGCAGCGGTAGTCGAAGGACCAGCATCGGAGATACGCAGTATTTT. The gene calls are TRBV2 and TRBJ2-3; D is unclear. In germline, CDR1 is SNHLY, CDR2 FYNNEI. The V gene lost 6 bases and the J gene lost 5 bases, with 24 bases spanning the gap. This CDR3 region has 17 residues.

The CDR3 spells CASSLLSGGHNEQFF. DNA of the CDR3: TGTGCCAGCAGCTTATTATCAGGGGGGCACAATGAGCAGTTCTTC. The chain couples TRBV7-9 to TRBJ2-1; weak D call: TRBD1 (7 bases). This CDR3 comprises 15 residues. Germline CDR1 reads SEHNR; CDR2 reads FQNEAQ (reference sequence). The V end lost 2 bases, the J end lost 5 bases, and 13 bases lay between the germline ends. Filled out from reference TRBV7-9 and TRBJ2-1, the complete variable domain reads DTGVSQNPRHKITKRGQNVTFRCDPISEHNRLYWYRQTLGQGPEFLTYFQNEAQLEKSRLLSDRFSAERPKGSFSTLEIQRTEQGDSAMYLCASSLLSGGHNEQFFGPGTRLTVL.

The chain couples TRBV7-9 to TRBJ1-5; D gene unclear. Germline loops: CDR1 SEHNR, CDR2 FQNEAQ (reference sequence). The CDR3 is made up of 13 amino acids. The germline V and J ends were trimmed by 5 bases and 5 bases, with 10 bases remaining between them. The CDR3 region is CASSLSWDQPQHF. CDR3 DNA: TGTGCCAGCAGCCTCAGTTGGGATCAGCCCCAGCATTTT.

This chain links TRBV6-6 with TRBJ2-7; 8 nucleotides agree with TRBD1. With 2 bases clipped from V and 7 bases from J, the junction kept 7 bases outside the gene matches. CDR1 and CDR2 from the germline V gene are MNHNY and SVGAGI (reference sequence). This CDR3 spans 14 amino acids. For the CDR3, the DNA is TGTGCCAGCAGTTACCAGGGGGCTGGTGTAGAGCAGTACTTC. The encoded protein is CASSYQGAGVEQYF.

This chain links TRBV9 with TRBJ1-3; maybe TRBD1 (6 bases). V was pared by 1 base and J by 0 bases, with 8 bases between. The CDR3 has 15 amino acids. Looked up from germline, CDR1 is SGDLS and CDR2 is YYNGEE. The CDR3 DNA sequence: TGTGCCAGCAGCGTACAGGGGACCTCTGGAAACACCATATATTTT. As protein: CASSVQGTSGNTIYF.

V usage is TRBV7-2 and J usage is TRBJ2-7; D may be TRBD1 (7 bases). V was cut by 5 bases and J by 4 bases, with 18 bases left in between. This CDR3 is built from 15 residues. Per the germline V gene, CDR1 is SGHTA and CDR2 is FQGNSA. The chain's CDR3 is CASSVGPGGPYEQYF. CDR3 sequence (DNA): TGTGCCAGCAGCGTGGGTCCAGGGGGGCCTTACGAGCAGTACTTC.

J is TRBJ1-2 and V is TRBV19; 9 bases line up with TRBD1. The CDR3 is 15 residues long. Germline CDR1 and CDR2: LNHDA and SQIVND (reference sequence). With 6 bases clipped from V and 3 bases from J, the junction kept 8 bases outside the gene matches. The DNA for the CDR3 is TGTGCCAGTAGCCGAGCGACAGGGGGAGACTATGGCTACACCTTC. Protein: CASSRATGGDYGYTF. Full variable domain (outside the CDR3, taken from reference TRBV19 and TRBJ1-2): DGGITQSPKYLFRKEGQNVTLSCEQNLNHDAMYWYRQDPGQGLRLIYYSQIVNDFQKGDIAEGYSVSREKKESFPLTVTSAQKNPTAFYLCASSRATGGDYGYTFGSGTRLTVV.

This sequence joins TRBV27 and TRBJ2-5; the match to TRBD2 covers 7 bases. Trimming took 7 bases from V and 7 from J; bases not matched to a gene: 18. Germline assignment: CDR1 MNHEY and CDR2 SMNVEV (reference sequence). This CDR3 contains 16 residues. CDR3 region: CASTFWGGRESGTQYF. The CDR3 coding sequence is TGTGCCAGCACCTTCTGGGGTGGGCGGGAGTCGGGGACCCAGTACTTC.

The rearrangement joins TRBV5-1 to TRBJ1-4; D is unclear. The CDR3 is 15 residues long. V lost 4 bases and J lost 7, with 17 bases in between. Germline CDR1 is SGHRS and CDR2 is YFSETQ. The chain's CDR3 is CASSPSSFRGEKLFF. The CDR3 DNA sequence: TGCGCCAGCAGCCCTTCCTCTTTTCGGGGTGAAAAACTGTTTTTT.

This chain uses TRBV7-2 with TRBJ2-7; a weak D match, TRBD2 (5 bases). Trimming shortened V by 5 bases and J by 3 bases, and 17 bases separated the two germline ends. Germline V gene data show CDR1 as SGHTA and CDR2 as FQGNSA. The CDR3 covers 15 residues. CDR3 coding DNA: TGTGCCAGCAGCCCCGGTGGGAGACGGGTCTACGAGCAGTACTTC. Protein: CASSPGGRRVYEQYF.

The chain has TRBV14 and TRBJ2-5; tentatively, D is TRBD1 (5 bases). The DNA end is a closer match to TRBJ2-7, so the J assignment may be wrong. Germline-derived CDR1 and CDR2 are SGHDN and FVKESK. The CDR3 is 16 amino acids. CDR3 sequence: CASSQFDGAGNYEQYF. CDR3 coding DNA: TGTGCCAGCAGCCAATTTGATGGGGCAGGGAACTACGAGCAGTACTTC.

Details on this clone: The sample contains more than one DNA sequence encoding this CDR3. The chain has TRBV5-4 and TRBJ1-3; tentative D call: TRBD1 (5 bases). CDR3 size: 14 residues. Per germline, CDR1 SGHNT and CDR2 YYREEE (reference sequence). Deletions cut 1 base from V and 2 bases from J, with 7 bases between. CDR3 in amino acids: CASSLQGPGNTIYF. As DNA, the CDR3 is TGTGCCAGCAGCTTGCAGGGACCTGGAAACACCATATATTTT.

J is TRBJ1-5 and V is TRBV7-2; the match to TRBD1 covers 8 bases. Trimming removed 7 bases from V and 5 bases from J; junction bases left unmatched: 1. Germline loops: CDR1 SGHTA, CDR2 FQGNSA. The CDR3 extends over 12 amino acids. CDR3 DNA sequence: TGTGCCAGCACGACAGGGGATCAGCCCCAGCATTTT. It codes for CASTTGDQPQHF.

The V gene is TRBV5-6, the J gene TRBJ2-1; 7 bases agree with TRBD2. V lost 4 bases, J lost 5 bases, and 15 bases stayed unmatched. The CDR3 loop spans 17 amino acids. Looked up from germline, CDR1 is SGHDT and CDR2 is YYEEEE. Here the CDR3 DNA reads TGTGCCAGCAGCACGCGGCTTTGGCTAGCGGAGAACAATGAGCAGTTCTTC. Its protein product is CASSTRLWLAENNEQFF.

The V gene is TRBV11-2, the J gene TRBJ1-1, with D tentatively TRBD1 (6 bases). CDR1 is SGHAT, CDR2 FQNNGV, per germline. Trimming cost V 2 bases and J 1 base, with 14 bases left between them. CDR3 size: 16 residues. The CDR3 bases are TGTGCCAGCAGCTTAATACGGGGGCGATCGAACACTGAAGCTTTCTTT. Translation gives CASSLIRGRSNTEAFF.

V gene TRBV2 combines with J gene TRBJ2-5; maybe TRBD2 (6 bases). Germline V gene lookup returns CDR1 SNHLY and CDR2 FYNNEI. Trimming cost V 8 bases and J 5 bases, with 18 bases left between them. The CDR3 runs 14 residues. CDR3 sequence: CASGGWTQGETQYF. The CDR3 bases are TGTGCCAGCGGGGGGTGGACCCAAGGGGAGACCCAGTACTTC.